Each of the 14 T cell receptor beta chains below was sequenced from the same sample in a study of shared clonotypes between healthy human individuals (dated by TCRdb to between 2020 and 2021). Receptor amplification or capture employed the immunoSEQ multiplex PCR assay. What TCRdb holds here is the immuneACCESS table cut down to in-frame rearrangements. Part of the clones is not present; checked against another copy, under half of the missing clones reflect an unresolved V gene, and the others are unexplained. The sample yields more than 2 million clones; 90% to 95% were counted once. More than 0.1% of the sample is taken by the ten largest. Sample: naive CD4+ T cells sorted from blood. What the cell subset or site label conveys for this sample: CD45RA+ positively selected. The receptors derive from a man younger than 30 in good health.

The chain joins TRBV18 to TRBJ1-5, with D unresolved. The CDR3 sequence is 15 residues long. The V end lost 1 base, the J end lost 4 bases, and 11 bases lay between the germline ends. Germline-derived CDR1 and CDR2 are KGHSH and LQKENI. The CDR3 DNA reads TGTGCCAGCTCACCACAGGGTGATTGGAATCAGCCCCAGCATTTT. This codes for CASSPQGDWNQPQHF.

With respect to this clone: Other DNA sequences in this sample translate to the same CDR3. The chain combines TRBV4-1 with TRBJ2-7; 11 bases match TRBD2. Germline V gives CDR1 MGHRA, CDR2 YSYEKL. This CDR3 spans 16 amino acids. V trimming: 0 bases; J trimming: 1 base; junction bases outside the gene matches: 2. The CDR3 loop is CASSQEGTSGSYEQYF. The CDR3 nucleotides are TGCGCCAGCAGCCAAGAAGGGACTAGCGGATCCTACGAGCAGTACTTC.

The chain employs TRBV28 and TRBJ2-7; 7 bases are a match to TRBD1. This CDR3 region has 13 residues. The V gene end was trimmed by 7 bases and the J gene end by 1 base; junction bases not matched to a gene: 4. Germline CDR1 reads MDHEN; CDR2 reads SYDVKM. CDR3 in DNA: TGTGCCAGCACATCGGGACAGTCCTACGAGCAGTACTTC. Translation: CASTSGQSYEQYF.

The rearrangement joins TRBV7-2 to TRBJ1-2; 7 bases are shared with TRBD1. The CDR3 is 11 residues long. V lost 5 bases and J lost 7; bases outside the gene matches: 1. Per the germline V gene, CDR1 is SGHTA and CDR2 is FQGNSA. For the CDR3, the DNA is TGTGCCAGCAGCCGGGACAGTGGCTACACCTTC. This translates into CASSRDSGYTF.

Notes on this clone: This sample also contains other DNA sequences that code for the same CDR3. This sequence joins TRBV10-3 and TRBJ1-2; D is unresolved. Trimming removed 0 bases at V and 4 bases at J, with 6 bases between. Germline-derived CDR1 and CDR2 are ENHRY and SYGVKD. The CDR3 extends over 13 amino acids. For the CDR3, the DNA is TGTGCCATCAGTGAGTCTGGGGTCTATGGCTACACCTTC. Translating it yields CAISESGVYGYTF.

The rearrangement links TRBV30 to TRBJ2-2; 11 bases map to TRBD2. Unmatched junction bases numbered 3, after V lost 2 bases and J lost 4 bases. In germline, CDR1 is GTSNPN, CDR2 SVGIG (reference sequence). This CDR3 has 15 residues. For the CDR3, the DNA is TGTGCCTGGAGTCTACTAGCGGGAGCCACCGGGGAGCTGTTTTTT. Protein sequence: CAWSLLAGATGELFF.

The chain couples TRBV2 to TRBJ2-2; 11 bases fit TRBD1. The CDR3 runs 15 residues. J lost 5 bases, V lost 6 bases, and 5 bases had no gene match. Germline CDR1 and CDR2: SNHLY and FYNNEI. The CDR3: CASSRTGGFTGELFF. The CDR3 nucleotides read TGTGCCAGCAGCCGGACAGGGGGCTTTACCGGGGAGCTGTTTTTT.

The CDR3 loop reads CASSQNRLTPGKGYTF. The CDR3 nucleotides are TGTGCCAGCAGCCAAAACCGATTAACTCCGGGGAAGGGCTACACCTTC. The chain joins TRBV14 to TRBJ1-2; no reliable D call. CDR3 length: 16 residues. V was trimmed by 2 bases and J by 8 bases, leaving 21 bases between them. Germline-derived CDR1 and CDR2 are SGHDN and FVKESK.

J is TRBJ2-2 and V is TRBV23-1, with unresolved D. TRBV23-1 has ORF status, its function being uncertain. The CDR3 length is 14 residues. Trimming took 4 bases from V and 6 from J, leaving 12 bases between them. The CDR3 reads CASSRRCVAGELFF. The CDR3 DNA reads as TGCGCCAGCAGTCGTCGGTGCGTAGCCGGGGAGCTGTTTTTT.

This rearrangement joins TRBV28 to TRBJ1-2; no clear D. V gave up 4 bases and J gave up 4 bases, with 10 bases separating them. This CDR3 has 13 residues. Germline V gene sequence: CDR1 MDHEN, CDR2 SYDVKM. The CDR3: CASSSAGTYGYTF. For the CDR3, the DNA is TGTGCCAGCAGTTCCGCAGGAACCTATGGCTACACCTTC.

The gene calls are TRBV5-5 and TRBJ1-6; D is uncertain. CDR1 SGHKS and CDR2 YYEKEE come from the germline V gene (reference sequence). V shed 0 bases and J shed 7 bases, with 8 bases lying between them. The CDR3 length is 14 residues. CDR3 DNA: TGTGCCAGCAGCTTGGAGGCAACAAATTCACCCCTCCACTTT. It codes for CASSLEATNSPLHF.

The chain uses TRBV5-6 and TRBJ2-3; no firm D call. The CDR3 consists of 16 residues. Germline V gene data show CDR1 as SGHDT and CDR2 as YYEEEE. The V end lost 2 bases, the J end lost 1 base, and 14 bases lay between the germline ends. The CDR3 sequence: CASSLIRQARTDTQYF. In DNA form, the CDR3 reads TGTGCCAGCAGCTTAATCCGCCAGGCCCGCACAGATACGCAGTATTTT. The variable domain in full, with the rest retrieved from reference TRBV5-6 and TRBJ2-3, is DAGVTQSPTHLIKTRGQQVTLRCSPKSGHDTVSWYQQALGQGPQFIFQYYEEEERQRGNFPDRFSGHQFPNYSSELNVNALLLGDSALYLCASSLIRQARTDTQYFGPGTRLTVL.

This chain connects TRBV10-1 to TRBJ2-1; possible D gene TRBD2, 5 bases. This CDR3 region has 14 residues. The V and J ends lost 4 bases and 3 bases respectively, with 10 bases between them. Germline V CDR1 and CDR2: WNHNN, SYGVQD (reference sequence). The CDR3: CASSAGRDYNEQFF. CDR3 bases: TGCGCCAGCAGTGCGGGGAGAGACTACAATGAGCAGTTCTTC.

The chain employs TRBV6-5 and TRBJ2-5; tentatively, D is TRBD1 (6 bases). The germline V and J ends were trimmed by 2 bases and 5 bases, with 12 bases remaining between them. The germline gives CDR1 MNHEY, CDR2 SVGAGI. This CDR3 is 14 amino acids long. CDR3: CASSYKTGYETQYF. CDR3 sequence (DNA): TGTGCCAGCAGTTACAAAACAGGGTACGAGACCCAGTACTTC.